The present T cell receptor (beta chain) was sequenced within a study of identical twins. This CDR3 comprises 15 residues. Germline assignment: CDR1 SGHRS and CDR2 YFSETQ. V lost 0 bases, J lost 5 bases, and 6 bases stayed unmatched. This clonotype occurred a few times. MiXCR, applied by TCRdb to the 5' RACE reads, yields one record per CDR3 protein. Of 400,000 to 500,000 distinct CDR3 sequences in the sample, roughly an eighth were seen once. This sample was also put to use in a study of yellow fever vaccine responses in identical twins.

Sequenced: CD4+ T cells sorted from blood. This chain uses TRBV5-1 with TRBJ2-5; 8 bases are shared with TRBD1. This clonotype was sampled from a woman under 30 in good health. The CDR3 bases are TGCGCCAGCAGCTTGGAGGTGACAGGGGCCGAGACCCAGTACTTC. Translation: CASSLEVTGAETQYF.